This T cell receptor beta chain originates from a study of T-cell reconstitution after alpha-beta-depleted transplantation in children (dated by TCRdb to the mid-2010s). Study-level background: Using TCR repertoire profiling, the study quantitatively followed how T-cell immune reconstitution unfolded in children after TCRalphabeta/CD19-depleted allogeneic hematopoietic cell transplantation. The paper as a whole reports these results and caveats: The high TCRbeta diversity at day 60 in some patients was ascribed to recipient T cells and intrathymic progenitors that had survived conditioning. The apparently early recovery of alphabetaT-cell counts about two months after transplant reportedly depended on only several hundred rapidly expanded clones that came from non-depleted graft cells. The frequencies of hyperexpanded clones fell over the following months, and after one year, T-cell counts and TCRbeta diversity were mostly attributed to newly produced T cells.

The junction carries 11 bases between V and J, which are trimmed by 3 bases and 6 bases respectively. Including cysteine and phenylalanine, the CDR3 has 13 amino acids. The only DNA kept is the CDR3, 39 bases in frame from the first base. The germline V gene (reference sequence) yields MNHEY for CDR1 and SMNVEV for CDR2. As to this clonotype: Its antigen is still unknown. One base away there is no much larger clone; base qualities are not given.

The treatment or condition label of this sample denotes: allogeneic hematopoietic cell transplantation with graft depleted of TCRalphabeta T cells and CD19 B cells. The children who served as transplant recipients had been given grafts of TCRalphabeta/CD19-depleted allogeneic hematopoietic cells. Libraries were made using PCR. The sequencer listed for this sample is Illumina HiSeq 2500. Molecular barcoding was employed in the preparation of TCR libraries, with unique molecular identifiers being used to normalize TCRbeta repertoire quantification. TCRdb trimmed public reads at Q25 via fastp, called clones via MiXCR and kept in-frame beta chains. Every distinct CDR3 protein forms one entry, paired with its most common genes and DNA. Across this sample there are around 450,000 distinct CDR3 sequences, with roughly 43% seen only once. Together, the top ten hold 27% of the sample.

The chain is assembled from TRBV27 and TRBJ1-1, with no reliable assignment of the D segment. This clonotype was obtained from a girl aged 2 to 9 with aplastic anemia, due to receive a stem cell transplant. The specimen was PBMCs, collected before TCRalphabeta/CD19-depleted stem cell transplant. The sequenced DNA: TGTGCCAGCAGTTTTAATCCCGGCGCTGAAGCTTTCTTT. The translation is CASSFNPGAEAFF.